Detailed here is one T cell receptor (beta chain). Its specificity is unknown. This record comes from a study of T cell responses to AZD1222 COVID-19 vaccine. Study information: Investigators merged groups given second doses at roughly 4 or roughly 12 weeks.

Notes on the study in general: Donors in the cohort were predominantly white British and more often female, and clonal diversity was possibly underestimated.

This CDR3 region has 15 residues. J gave up 0 bases and V 3 bases, and 1 base lay outside the gene matches. Germline loops: CDR1 MGHRA, CDR2 YSYEKL. Assay: immunoSEQ multiplex PCR; the TCRdb copy retains only in-frame clones and omits some. The sample lists about 160,000 clones; approximately 89% were seen once. The clonotype originates from an adult in good health. Sequencing was performed on peripheral blood, taken on day 0 of AZD1222 vaccination. This chain connects TRBV4-1 to TRBJ1-4, with 7 bases that match TRBD1. The CDR3 protein is CASSQGTATNEKLFF. Written as DNA, the CDR3 is TGCGCCAGCAGCCAGGGGACAGCAACTAATGAAAAACTGTTTTTT.